This T cell receptor beta chain was documented in a study of memory CD4+ T cells and cytomegalovirus serostatus. Study background: Donors were healthy Belgian adults, fewer than ten CMV seropositive and about 24 seronegative.

Study processing details: After removing out-of-frame reads, millions of distinct TCRbeta sequences remained. Assay used: immunoSEQ multiplex PCR; TCRdb lists only in-frame clones, some missing. V, J and clone size were drawn from that table, and D and trimming were deduced from the DNA. The sample has around 76,000 clones, around 82% seen once. Single viable CD3+CD4+CD8-CD45RO+ cells were sorted as the memory CD4+ T cells. This clone was detected only a few times. The CDR3 extends over 22 amino acids. This chain links TRBV1 with TRBJ1-5; the D call in the table, TRBD1, was not verified against the DNA. TRBV1 is deemed a pseudogene. The sequencing input was memory CD4+ T cells from blood. This TCR derives from an adult in good health and CMV-seropositive. This CDR3 reads CTSSQPTLSDGTGDDSNQPQHF. In DNA, the CDR3 is TGCACCAGCAGCCAACCCACCCTCTCGGACGGGACAGGGGATGATAGCAATCAGCCCCAGCATTTT.